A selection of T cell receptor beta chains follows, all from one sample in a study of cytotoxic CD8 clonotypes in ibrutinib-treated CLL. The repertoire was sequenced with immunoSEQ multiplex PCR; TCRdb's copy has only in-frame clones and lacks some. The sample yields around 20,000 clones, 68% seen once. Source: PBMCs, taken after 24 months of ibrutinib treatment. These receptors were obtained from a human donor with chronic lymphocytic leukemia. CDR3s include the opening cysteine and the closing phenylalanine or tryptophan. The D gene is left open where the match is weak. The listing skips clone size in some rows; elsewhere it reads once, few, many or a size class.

TGTGCCAGCAGCTTGGCCGGTAATGAAGCTTTCTTT	CASSLAGNEAFF	-	-	TRBV5-4	TRBJ1-1
TGTGCCAGCAGCCAGAGAGGACAGACACTCTCTGGGGCCAACGTCCTGACTTTC	CASSQRGQTLSGANVLTF	-	-	TRBV14	TRBJ2-6
TGTGCCAGCAGTTTCGAGAGGGGAGGCGAGCAGTACTTC	CASSFERGGEQYF	-	-	TRBV27	TRBJ2-7
TGCGCCAGCAGTGAGGACGTGTTGACTGAAGCTTTCTTT	CASSEDVLTEAFF	-	-	TRBV10-1	TRBJ1-1
TGTGCCAGCAGCTTGCTCTCCCAGGGGGATAACTATGGCTACACCTTC	CASSLLSQGDNYGYTF	-	TRBD1	TRBV5-6	TRBJ1-2
TGCGCCAGCAGCCAAGAAGGGATGACTAGCGGGGGGGATAAGCAGTTCTTC	CASSQEGMTSGGDKQFF	-	TRBD2	TRBV4-1	TRBJ2-1
TGTGCCAGCAGTTATTCCCAGGTAGTTTCAGATACGCAGTATTTT	CASSYSQVVSDTQYF	-	-	TRBV6-5	TRBJ2-3
TGTGCCAGCTCCCCTGGTCAGGACACTGAAGCTTTCTTT	CASSPGQDTEAFF	many	-	TRBV18	TRBJ1-1
TGTGCCAGCAGGACCCGGTCCACCGGGGCGCCAAATTCTAACTATGGCTACACCTTC	CASRTRSTGAPNSNYGYTF	-	-	TRBV2	TRBJ1-2
TGTGCCAGCAGCCAAGAAAGGGCAGAATACAACACCGGGGAGCTGTTTTTT	CASSQERAEYNTGELFF	-	-	TRBV4-2	TRBJ2-2
TGTGCCAGCAGCTCTAGGACAGGGGGCTATTCATTCGGTGAAGCTTTCTTT	CASSSRTGGYSFGEAFF	-	TRBD1	TRBV7-8	TRBJ1-1
TGTGCCAGCAGCTTATCTGGGACTAAGGGTTCACCCCTCCACTTT	CASSLSGTKGSPLHF	-	-	TRBV13	TRBJ1-6
TGTGCCAGTAGTGCGGTAGCGGGGGGCTACGAGCAGTACTTC	CASSAVAGGYEQYF	-	TRBD2	TRBV19	TRBJ2-7
TGCGCCAGCAGTCACCACAGGGGCTTCGAACACTCTGGAAACACCATATATTTT	CASSHHRGFEHSGNTIYF	-	TRBD1	TRBV23-1	TRBJ1-3
TGCGCCAGCAGCCAAGATCCGGGACAGGGCTATGGCTACACCTTC	CASSQDPGQGYGYTF	-	TRBD1	TRBV4-1	TRBJ1-2
TGTGCCAGTAGATGGACGTATAGCAATCAGCCCCAGCATTTT	CASRWTYSNQPQHF	-	-	TRBV19	TRBJ1-5
TGTGCCAGCAGCTTAGAGCCGACGGCAGCATATGTGTTTTTT	CASSLEPTAAYVFF	once	-	TRBV11-2	TRBJ1-4
TGTGCCAGCAGCTTTGGGCGGACAGATACGCAGTATTTT	CASSFGRTDTQYF	-	-	TRBV5-8	TRBJ2-3
TGTGCCAGCAGCGTAGCAGGGCTGCCCACAGAAAAACTGTTTTTT	CASSVAGLPTEKLFF	-	-	TRBV9	TRBJ1-4
TGTGCCAGCAGCTTAGACAGGGATACGCAGTATTTT	CASSLDRDTQYF	-	-	TRBV7-6	TRBJ2-3
TGCGCCAGCAGCTTGGTACTAGCGGGGGGCCAAGAGACCCAGTACTTC	CASSLVLAGGQETQYF	-	TRBD2	TRBV5-1	TRBJ2-5
TGCGCCAGCAGTTCAGGACAGGGGGCTCCGCGAGAGCAGTACTTC	CASSSGQGAPREQYF	-	TRBD1	TRBV10-1	TRBJ2-7
TGTGCCAGCAGCTTAGGGTTCTGGGACAGCAATGAAAAACTGTTTTTT	CASSLGFWDSNEKLFF	-	TRBD1	TRBV7-9	TRBJ1-4
TGCGCCAGCAGCCACCAACCCCAGGGAGATGGCTACACCTTC	CASSHQPQGDGYTF	once	-	TRBV4-1	TRBJ1-2
TGTGCCTGGAGTGTAGCGGGCCTGGGCAATCAGCCCCAGCATTTT	CAWSVAGLGNQPQHF	-	-	TRBV30	TRBJ1-5
TGTGCCAGCAGCTTGGGAGCAGACTCTAGCACAGATACGCAGTATTTT	CASSLGADSSTDTQYF	-	-	TRBV5-4	TRBJ2-3
TGCAGCGTGTCCGGGACAGCTAACTATGGCTACACCTTC	CSVSGTANYGYTF	-	TRBD1	TRBV29-1	TRBJ1-2
TGTGCCAGCAGGTCCGGACTTTTCGGGGGGCAGCCCCAGCATTTT	CASRSGLFGGQPQHF	few	-	TRBV2	TRBJ1-5
TGTGCCAGCAGCTCCCAAACAGGAGAGCAGTTCTTC	CASSSQTGEQFF	few	-	TRBV7-6	TRBJ2-1